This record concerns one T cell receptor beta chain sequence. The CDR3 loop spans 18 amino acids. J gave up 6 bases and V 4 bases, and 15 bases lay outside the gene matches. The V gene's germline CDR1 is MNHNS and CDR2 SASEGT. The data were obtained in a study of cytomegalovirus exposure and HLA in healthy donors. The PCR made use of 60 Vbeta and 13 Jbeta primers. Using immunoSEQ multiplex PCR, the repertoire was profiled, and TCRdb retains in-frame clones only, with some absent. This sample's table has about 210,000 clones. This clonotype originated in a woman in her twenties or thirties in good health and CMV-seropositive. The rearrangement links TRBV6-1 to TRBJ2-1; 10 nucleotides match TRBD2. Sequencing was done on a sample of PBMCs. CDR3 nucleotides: TGTGCCAGCAGTGGGACCATGCCGGGACTAGCGACGACCAATGAGCAGTTCTTC. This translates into CASSGTMPGLATTNEQFF.